The present T cell receptor beta chain was sequenced within a study of blood T cell repertoires in COVID-19. Study at large: Samples of COVID-19 (acute and convalescent) were obtained from the United States, Italy and Spain.

In the original analysis: Reference gene primers were amplified, and this amplification served to estimate nucleated cell counts. Sequencing used immunoSEQ multiplex PCR; TCRdb keeps in-frame clones, though not all of them. V and J calls and clone size follow that table, whereas D and trimming were derived from the DNA. In the table there are about 190,000 clones, around 86% of which are singletons. The CDR3 is 15 amino acids. Germline assignment: CDR1 MNHEY and CDR2 SVGAGI. V trimming: 10 bases; J trimming: 0 bases; junction bases outside the gene matches: 12. Sequences were obtained from peripheral blood. The receptor was derived from a man in his forties with active or convalescent COVID-19. The V and J genes are TRBV6-5 and TRBJ2-7, with 7 bases fitting TRBD1. CDR3 bases: TGTGCCACCAGCGAGTCAGGGGGACACTCCTACGAGCAGTACTTC. This sequence encodes CATSESGGHSYEQYF.